The clone carrying this TCR beta chain was detected once. The germline CDR1 and CDR2 sequences are KGHSH and LQKENI. The J segment lost 5 bases and the V segment lost 5 bases, leaving 5 bases of the junction unmatched. The length of the CDR3 is 13 residues. The record originates from a study of blood T cell repertoires in COVID-19. The method was immunoSEQ multiplex PCR; TCRdb's version includes in-frame clones alone and lacks a portion of them. The data contain a few hundred thousand clones, roughly 87% of them singletons. Sequencing input: PBMCs or T cells enriched from blood (not recorded which). The J gene is TRBJ1-1, the V gene TRBV18; 7 nucleotides agree with TRBD1. This clonotype was obtained from a woman younger than 30 who had recovered from COVID-19. DNA of the CDR3: TGTGCCAGCTCAGCGACAGGGCGGACTGAAGCTTTCTTT. Translating gives CASSATGRTEAFF.